These T cell receptor beta chains were read from a single sample in a study of T cells expressing NK-cell markers. TCRdb reanalyzed the 5' RACE reads, giving one entry per CDR3 protein sequence and no DNA. The sample has about 260,000 distinct CDR3 sequences. Material: blood T cells: a sorted CD56 or NKG2C T cell subset, CD4+ or CD8+ T cells, or bulk PBMC T cells (not recorded which). These receptors all come from a woman aged 18 to 75 in good health. The CDR3 runs from the conserved cysteine through the conserved F or W. Not every row has a clone size; where given, it reads once, few, many or a size class.

clone_size	v_call	j_call	cdr3_aa
.	TRBV4-3	TRBJ2-2	CASSQDWAGGNTGELFF
.	TRBV9	TRBJ2-6	CASSVRSGANVLTF
.	TRBV5-1	TRBJ2-7	CASSPSLAEDLNLLDEQYF
.	TRBV9	TRBJ1-6	CASSPWRSGNSPLHF
.	TRBV20-1	TRBJ1-2	CSALTGGGGYTF
.	TRBV9	TRBJ1-1	CASRGDRGPDTEAFF
.	TRBV20-1	TRBJ1-1	CSASSHKNTEAFF
.	TRBV20-1	TRBJ2-2	CSAREDRVPGELFF
.	TRBV29-1	TRBJ2-1	CSVAREDSYNEQFF
.	TRBV10-3	TRBJ1-1	CAISPQGLGTEAFF
.	TRBV3-1	TRBJ2-3	CASSQGTSGRSTDTQYF
.	TRBV5-1	TRBJ2-1	CASSDILSFEQFF
.	TRBV20-1	TRBJ1-5	CSAGKSGSSNQPQHF
.	TRBV20-1	TRBJ1-1	CSAPNGERGLTEAFF
.	TRBV12-3/TRBV12-4	TRBJ2-3	CASRVAGGPTDTQYF
.	TRBV20-1	TRBJ1-6	CSARDQGAGWNSPLHF
.	TRBV18	TRBJ2-1	CASSGSWVDEQFF
.	TRBV11-1	TRBJ2-1	CASSLLGYEQFF
.	TRBV10-3	TRBJ2-3	CAISAPSGTDTQYF
.	TRBV14	TRBJ1-2	CASSQDPRGAGFSYGYTF
medium-sized	TRBV12-3/TRBV12-4	TRBJ2-2	CASSDLAGDTGELFF
.	TRBV6-1	TRBJ2-2	CASSEQGLANTGELFF
.	TRBV20-1	TRBJ2-3	CSARDISGRSSADTQYF
.	TRBV5-4	TRBJ2-2	CASSRQVAGELFF
.	TRBV4-2	TRBJ2-4	CASSQEDGRENIQYF
.	TRBV29-1	TRBJ2-6	CSVEQGSGANVLTF
.	TRBV7-2	TRBJ2-3	CASTPRADTQYF
.	TRBV4-3	TRBJ1-6	CASSQRTGKGYNSPLHF
.	TRBV12-3/TRBV12-4	TRBJ1-1	CASSPGQAREAFF
.	TRBV4-3	TRBJ2-1	CASSQDGWEKQFF
.	TRBV7-9	TRBJ1-1	CASSIQRTVNTEAFF
.	TRBV20-1	TRBJ2-2	CSGTSGNTGELFF
.	TRBV5-6	TRBJ2-2	CASSRGRNTGELFF
.	TRBV18	TRBJ1-6	CASSPTGDNSPLHF
.	TRBV12-3/TRBV12-4	TRBJ2-1	CASRNGLSYNEQFF
.	TRBV5-1	TRBJ2-6	CASSLVTPSGANVLTF
.	TRBV28	TRBJ2-5	CASSSQAAQYF
.	TRBV7-9	TRBJ2-5	CASSPEGTHETQYF
.	TRBV12-3/TRBV12-4	TRBJ1-2	CASSPVGQGNYGYTF
.	TRBV6-1	TRBJ2-2	CVSSVGPNTGELFF
.	TRBV5-1	TRBJ2-1	CASSFTTSGNNEQFF
.	TRBV7-2	TRBJ2-1	CASSTGQGAKNEQFF
.	TRBV20-1	TRBJ2-5	CSARDRLAGVETQYF
.	TRBV7-2	TRBJ2-3	CASSLWTGGTDTQYF
.	TRBV5-6	TRBJ2-1	CASSPASSSSAQFF
.	TRBV6-1	TRBJ1-5	CASLSLAGAPNQPQHF
.	TRBV20-1	TRBJ2-1	CSASVVDRDEQFF
.	TRBV4-2	TRBJ2-1	CASSQVLRGGSYNEQFF
.	TRBV30	TRBJ1-4	CAWSVISNEKLFF
.	TRBV9	TRBJ2-1	CASQRGGLAPNNEQFF